These 26 T cell receptor beta chains came from one sample sequenced in a study of T cell responses to AZD1222 COVID-19 vaccine. Assay used: immunoSEQ multiplex PCR; TCRdb lists only in-frame clones, some missing. The top ten hold approximately 14% of the sample, which has 45,000 to 70,000 clones, 89% seen once. Sequences were derived from peripheral blood, sampled 28 days after the second AZD1222 dose. The receptor source for this set is an adult who received the AZD1222 COVID-19 vaccine.

The chain employs TRBV3-1 (or the pseudogene TRBV3-2) and TRBJ1-2; the D gene is possibly TRBD1 (5 bases). This CDR3 contains 15 residues. Trimming removed 0 bases at V and 6 bases at J, with 14 bases between. Looked up from germline, CDR1 is LGHDT and CDR2 is YNNKEL (reference sequence). CDR3 nucleotide sequence: TGTGCCAGCAGCCAAGATAGTAGGGGAAGGGATGGCTACACCTTC. Protein: CASSQDSRGRDGYTF.

As DNA, the CDR3 is TGCGCCAGCAGCTCTACTAGCGGGGGGAACACCGGGGAGCTGTTTTTT. Residues: CASSSTSGGNTGELFF. The rearrangement uses TRBV5-1 and TRBJ2-2, with 11 bases that match TRBD2. From germline, CDR1 is SGHRS and CDR2 YFSETQ. With V trimmed by 3 bases and J by 1 base, 2 bases remained unmatched. The CDR3 sequence is 16 residues long.

The V gene is TRBV27, the J gene TRBJ2-7; 11 nucleotides line up with TRBD2. Per the germline V gene, CDR1 is MNHEY and CDR2 is SMNVEV (reference sequence). The CDR3 is 15 amino acids. V lost 3 bases to trimming and J lost 5 bases; unmatched junction nucleotides: 6. The chain's CDR3 is CASSFALAGVDEQYF. CDR3 sequence (DNA): TGTGCCAGCAGTTTCGCACTAGCGGGAGTAGACGAGCAGTACTTC.

The chain uses TRBV5-1 and TRBJ1-1, with 7 bases identical to TRBD1. Germline trimming cut 0 bases from V and 1 base from J; bases unmatched to any gene: 12. CDR3 length: 18 residues. Germline loops: CDR1 SGHRS, CDR2 YFSETQ. The CDR3 loop reads CASSLAMRDRATNTEAFF. Here the CDR3 DNA reads TGCGCCAGCAGCTTGGCCATGAGAGACAGGGCTACGAACACTGAAGCTTTCTTT.

The rearrangement uses TRBV27 and TRBJ2-1; TRBD1 might be the D (6 bases). The V gene's germline CDR1 is MNHEY and CDR2 SMNVEV (reference sequence). Trimming pared 7 bases from V and 0 bases from J, leaving 13 bases between. The CDR3 contains 15 residues. CDR3 region: CASNNRRGSYNEQFF. The CDR3 DNA follows: TGTGCCAGCAATAACCGCAGGGGCTCCTACAATGAGCAGTTCTTC.

The V and J genes are TRBV4-3 and TRBJ1-1, with 7 bases that match TRBD1. The V gene's germline CDR1 is LGHNA and CDR2 YSLEER. The CDR3 is 15 residues long. V was clipped by 4 bases and J by 3 bases; unmatched bases: 8. The CDR3: CASSRGGGADTEAFF. The CDR3 DNA sequence: TGCGCCAGCAGCCGAGGAGGGGGCGCCGACACTGAAGCTTTCTTT.

The chain carries TRBV24-1 and TRBJ2-5, with a possible D match to TRBD1 (5 bases). The CDR3 is made up of 14 amino acids. From germline, CDR1 is KGHDR and CDR2 SFDVKD. V was trimmed by 5 bases and J by 2 bases, leaving 11 bases between them. The CDR3 sequence: CATSARTRQETQYF. The CDR3 DNA reads TGTGCCACCAGTGCCCGGACACGACAAGAGACCCAGTACTTC.

The J gene is TRBJ1-4, the V gene TRBV28, with D unclear. The CDR3 loop spans 15 amino acids. Germline CDR1 reads MDHEN; CDR2 reads SYDVKM. Trimming pared 5 bases from V and 0 bases from J, leaving 10 bases between. CDR3 sequence: CASSASGSTNEKLFF. The CDR3 DNA is TGTGCCAGCAGTGCGTCTGGGTCAACTAATGAAAAACTGTTTTTT.

The chain couples TRBV5-1 to TRBJ1-4; unclear D gene. The CDR3 length is 16 residues. Germline V CDR1 and CDR2: SGHRS, YFSETQ. Trimming removed 3 bases at V and 9 bases at J, with 21 bases between. CDR3 sequence (DNA): TGCGCCAGCAGCTCCCAAGGCAGTAGTGGTTCTCAAAAACTGTTTTTT. This encodes CASSSQGSSGSQKLFF.

The chain links TRBV24-1 to TRBJ2-7; D not resolved. V was shortened by 5 bases and J by 0 bases, with 10 bases between the two germline ends. CDR1 and CDR2 from the germline V gene are KGHDR and SFDVKD. CDR3 length: 14 amino acids. The CDR3 sequence is CATSVPFASYEQYF. The CDR3 DNA follows: TGTGCCACCAGTGTGCCGTTTGCCTCCTACGAGCAGTACTTC.

V and J are TRBV7-9 and TRBJ2-7; D is uncertain. This CDR3 is built from 12 residues. The ends were cut back, 5 bases at V and 3 bases at J, with 8 bases in the middle. Per germline, CDR1 SEHNR and CDR2 FQNEAQ (reference sequence). The CDR3 DNA follows: TGTGCCAGCAGCCGCACCGGCTACGAGCAGTACTTC. Residues: CASSRTGYEQYF.

The chain links TRBV5-4 to TRBJ2-7, with D possibly matching TRBD2 (5 bases). Trimming took 2 bases from V and 4 from J, leaving 10 bases between them. In germline, CDR1 is SGHNT, CDR2 YYREEE (reference sequence). The CDR3 covers 13 residues. The CDR3 reads CASSLRTGYEQYF. DNA for the CDR3: TGTGCCAGCAGCTTACGGACTGGGTACGAGCAGTACTTC.

V usage is TRBV7-9 and J usage is TRBJ2-7; D not resolved. The V and J ends lost 5 bases and 2 bases respectively, with 22 bases between them. Germline lookup yields CDR1 SEHNR and CDR2 FQNEAQ (reference sequence). CDR3 size: 17 residues. CDR3 in amino acids: CASSILDPARRPYEQYF. Written as DNA, the CDR3 is TGTGCCAGCAGCATATTGGATCCTGCCAGACGTCCCTACGAGCAGTACTTC.

The chain combines TRBV5-8 with TRBJ1-5, with 9 bases that match TRBD1. CDR1 and CDR2 from the germline V gene are SGHTS and YDEGEE. The J segment lost 2 bases and the V segment lost 4 bases, leaving 10 bases of the junction unmatched. CDR3 length: 17 residues. The CDR3 bases are TGTGCCAGCAGCATAAGGACAGGGGCCATTGGCAATCAGCCCCAGCATTTT. Protein: CASSIRTGAIGNQPQHF.

V gene TRBV2 combines with J gene TRBJ1-1, with D possibly TRBD1 on 6 matching bases. Germline V gives CDR1 SNHLY, CDR2 FYNNEI. The V end lost 6 bases, the J end lost 4 bases, and 15 bases lay between the germline ends. This CDR3 region has 14 residues. Here the CDR3 reads CASRGQLGGTEAFF. The DNA for the CDR3 is TGTGCCAGCAGAGGACAGTTGGGGGGCACTGAAGCTTTCTTT.

The chain is built from TRBV30 and TRBJ2-2; D gene ambiguous. The V gene's germline CDR1 is GTSNPN and CDR2 SVGIG (reference sequence). V lost 0 bases and J lost 1, with 6 bases in between. This CDR3 comprises 14 residues. CDR3 sequence reads: CAWSVYQNTGELFF. The CDR3 region has the DNA TGTGCCTGGAGTGTCTACCAGAACACCGGGGAGCTGTTTTTT.

The V gene is TRBV15, the J gene TRBJ2-2, with D possibly TRBD1 on 5 matching bases. The CDR3 loop spans 18 amino acids. Germline-derived CDR1 and CDR2 are LNHNV and YYDKDF (reference sequence). The ends were cut back, 0 bases at V and 0 bases at J, with 14 bases in the middle. CDR3 DNA sequence: TGTGCCACCAGCAGAGATAGCCCGACAGTTTCGAACACCGGGGAGCTGTTTTTT. It translates to CATSRDSPTVSNTGELFF.

The chain is built from TRBV11-1 and TRBJ2-1; TRBD2 agrees at 12 bases. The CDR3 is 16 residues long. The V gene's germline CDR1 is SGHAT and CDR2 FQDESV (reference sequence). V shed 1 base, J shed 7 bases, and the junction held 5 bases outside the gene matches. CDR3 DNA: TGTGCCAGCAGCTTAGTTCTAGCGGGAGGGATGAATGAGCAGTTCTTC. It translates to CASSLVLAGGMNEQFF.

J is TRBJ1-1 and V is TRBV7-8, with 10 positions matching TRBD1. V gave up 3 bases and J gave up 3 bases; unmatched junction bases: 4. This CDR3 spans 15 amino acids. Germline-derived CDR1 and CDR2 are SGHVS and FQNEAQ. CDR3 residues: CASSFGQGVYTEAFF. DNA for the CDR3: TGTGCCAGCAGCTTTGGACAGGGGGTGTACACTGAAGCTTTCTTT.

The chain combines TRBV7-9 with TRBJ2-5, with no clear D. The V end was cut by 11 bases, the J end by 5 bases, with 12 bases between. The CDR3 spans 11 residues. CDR1 and CDR2 (germline): SEHNR, FQNEAQ (reference sequence). CDR3 amino acids: CAATRGETQYF. The CDR3 DNA reads as TGTGCCGCGACGAGAGGCGAGACCCAGTACTTC.

The V gene is TRBV5-1, the J gene TRBJ2-1; weak D call: TRBD1 (6 bases). The CDR3 has 14 amino acids. The V end lost 1 base, the J end lost 2 bases, and 7 bases lay between the germline ends. The germline gives CDR1 SGHRS, CDR2 YFSETQ. Here the CDR3 reads CASSLKGAYNEQFF. The CDR3 nucleotides read TGCGCCAGCAGCTTGAAGGGGGCCTACAATGAGCAGTTCTTC.

The V call is TRBV5-1, the J call TRBJ2-7; TRBD1 or TRBD2 may be the D gene (5 bases each). V shed 2 bases and J shed 3 bases, with 18 bases lying between them. Germline CDR1 and CDR2: SGHRS and YFSETQ. This CDR3 is 16 amino acids long. As DNA, the CDR3 is TGCGCCAGCAGCTTTGACGGGACGCCGAGGGTCTACGAGCAGTACTTC. Encoded protein: CASSFDGTPRVYEQYF.

The CDR3 DNA follows: TGCGCCAGCAGCAGGGACCAAGGGTACTACGAGCAGTACTTC. This gives the protein CASSRDQGYYEQYF. The chain combines TRBV4-1 with TRBJ2-7; possibly TRBD1 or TRBD2 for D (5 bases each). Germline V gene sequence: CDR1 MGHRA, CDR2 YSYEKL. Trimming removed 5 bases from V and 3 bases from J, with 14 bases in between. There are 14 residues in the CDR3.

This clone was seen a single time. The chain links TRBV2 to TRBJ2-1; weak D call: TRBD1 (8 bases). The germline V gene encodes CDR1 SNHLY and CDR2 FYNNEI. The CDR3 length is 21 residues. V shed 6 bases and J shed 7 bases, with 37 bases lying between them. CDR3 bases: TGTGCCAGCAGCTGGACAGGGCGGTTTAGTGGCGGGAGCCCAGATCCGAATGAGCAGTTCTTC. Translation gives CASSWTGRFSGGSPDPNEQFF.

The chain carries TRBV18 and TRBJ2-5; D might be TRBD1 (6 bases). CDR1 and CDR2 from the germline V gene are KGHSH and LQKENI. Trimming cost V 5 bases and J 5 bases, with 12 bases left between them. The CDR3 runs to 13 residues. CDR3 protein: CASSTGLGETQYF. The DNA for the CDR3 is TGTGCCAGCTCAACAGGGCTGGGGGAGACCCAGTACTTC. Full variable domain (missing parts from reference TRBV18 and TRBJ2-5): NAGVMQNPRHLVRRRGQEARLRCSPMKGHSHVYWYRQLPEEGLKFMVYLQKENIIDESGMPKERFSAEFPKEGPSILRIQQVVRGDSAAYFCASSTGLGETQYFGPGTRLLVL.

V usage is TRBV13 and J usage is TRBJ1-6; D is perhaps TRBD1 (6 bases). With 5 bases removed from V and 9 bases from J, the gap between germline ends came to 14 bases. Germline lookup yields CDR1 PRHDT and CDR2 FYEKMQ (reference sequence). CDR3 length equals 14 residues. The CDR3 protein is CASSPTGGISPLHF. CDR3 nucleotide sequence: TGTGCCAGCAGCCCGACAGGTGGAATTTCACCCCTCCACTTT.